The T cell receptor (beta chain) described here comes from a study of T cell repertoires in cytomegalovirus infection (dated by TCRdb to between 2018 and 2021). Some background on the complete study: Peptide stimulations targeted recently identified HLA-C-restricted CMV epitopes, whose presentation resists viral immunomodulation, together with well-studied HLA-B-restricted epitopes. Donor HLA type was relevant to the analysis, as public TCR beta signatures indicated carriage of CMV infection together with the matching HLA type.

With regard to this clonotype: The target of this receptor is not known. Base qualities are not recorded, but no much larger clone differs from it by a single base.

The investigation overall reported the following: Cumulative frequency of public TCR beta family members discriminated carriers of CMV infection plus the relevant HLA type in this cohort and an independent approximately 350-donor cohort. The ex vivo response was dominated by HLA-C-restricted CMV-specific TCR beta clonotypes, which also provided the single most frequent clonotype in two of eight donors.

The treatment or condition label, read with the paper, signifies: in vitro stimulation with specific CMV peptide epitopes to enrich CMV-specific T cells. TCRdb names Illumina HiSeq 1500 as the instrument used. TCRdb handled the public reads itself, with Q25 trimming in fastp and clone calling in MiXCR, and kept productive beta chains. Rows with a matching CDR3 protein are joined into one entry that keeps the most common DNA and genes. The sample profile shows fewer than 950,000 distinct CDR3 sequences; around a third of them were found once. The ten largest clones take up roughly an eighth of the sample. The sequencing used cultured CD8+ T cells from PBMCs, collected from culture after CMV antigen stimulation. The clonotype was recovered from a human donor in good health (CMV status not recorded). Some clones in this sample may be carry-over from other donors' samples.

The DNA sequence is given as TGTGCCATCAGTGAACCCCCATATGAGCAGTTCTTC. It codes for CAISEPPYEQFF. The chain joins TRBV10-3 to TRBJ2-1, with no confidently assigned D gene. The germline V gene provides CDR1 ENHRY and CDR2 SYGVKD. Including cysteine and phenylalanine, the CDR3 has 12 amino acids. Only the CDR3 DNA stays, 36 bases, in frame from base 1. The junction shows trimming of 3 bases on V and 8 bases on J, plus 8 bases between the germline ends.